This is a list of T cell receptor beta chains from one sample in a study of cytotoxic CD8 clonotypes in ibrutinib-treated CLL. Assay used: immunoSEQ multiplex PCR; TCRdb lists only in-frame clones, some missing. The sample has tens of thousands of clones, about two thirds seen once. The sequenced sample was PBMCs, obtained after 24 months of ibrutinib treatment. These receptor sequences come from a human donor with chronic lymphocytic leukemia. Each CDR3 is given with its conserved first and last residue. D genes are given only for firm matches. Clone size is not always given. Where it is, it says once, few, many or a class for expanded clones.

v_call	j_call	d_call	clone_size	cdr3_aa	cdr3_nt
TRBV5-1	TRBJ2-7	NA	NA	CASSLSPGREQYF	TGCGCCAGCAGCCTATCTCCTGGACGCGAGCAGTACTTC
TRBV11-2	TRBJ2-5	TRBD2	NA	CASSLSGGAGQETQYF	TGTGCCAGCAGCTTGAGCGGGGGGGCCGGGCAAGAGACCCAGTACTTC
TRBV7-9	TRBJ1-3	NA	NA	CASSLAGANGNTIYF	TGTGCCAGCAGCTTAGCGGGGGCTAATGGAAACACCATATATTTT
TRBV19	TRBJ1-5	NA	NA	CASSMDRGGNQPQHF	TGTGCCAGTAGTATGGATAGGGGTGGCAATCAGCCCCAGCATTTT
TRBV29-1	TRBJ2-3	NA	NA	CSVVPFVSTDTQYF	TGCAGCGTAGTCCCTTTTGTATCCACAGATACGCAGTATTTT
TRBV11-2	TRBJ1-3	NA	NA	CASSLGRGNGNTIYF	TGTGCCAGCAGCTTAGGGAGGGGAAATGGAAACACCATATATTTT
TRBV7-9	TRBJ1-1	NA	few	CASSLADTKAFF	TGTGCCAGCAGCTTAGCGGACACCAAAGCTTTCTTT
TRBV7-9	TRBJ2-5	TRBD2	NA	CASSLGSGGWGQETQYF	TGTGCCAGCAGCTTAGGTTCGGGAGGGTGGGGCCAAGAGACCCAGTACTTC
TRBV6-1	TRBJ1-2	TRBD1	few	CASSEARGGQGTEGYTF	TGTGCCAGCAGTGAAGCGCGGGGGGGACAGGGTACAGAAGGCTACACCTTC
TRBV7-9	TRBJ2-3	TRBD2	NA	CASSYLGRGGSDTQYF	TGTGCCAGCAGCTACCTTGGGCGGGGGGGTTCCGATACGCAGTATTTT
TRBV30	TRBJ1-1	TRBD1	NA	CAWNRTGGQKENTEAFF	TGTGCCTGGAACAGGACAGGGGGCCAAAAGGAGAACACTGAAGCTTTCTTT
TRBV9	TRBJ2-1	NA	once	CASSGRGDSYNEQFF	TGTGCCAGCAGCGGCAGGGGGGACTCCTACAATGAGCAGTTCTTC
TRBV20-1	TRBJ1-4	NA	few	CSAYDREKLFF	TGCAGTGCTTACGACAGGGAAAAACTGTTTTTT
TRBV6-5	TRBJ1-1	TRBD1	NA	CASRGRQGVGEAFF	TGTGCCAGCAGAGGACGACAGGGGGTAGGTGAAGCTTTCTTT
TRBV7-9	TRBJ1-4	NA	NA	CASSPRGTNEKLFF	TGTGCCAGCAGCCCGAGGGGGACTAATGAAAAACTGTTTTTT
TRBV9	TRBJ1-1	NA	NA	CASSVGHRWNTEAFF	TGTGCCAGCAGCGTAGGTCATAGGTGGAACACTGAAGCTTTCTTT
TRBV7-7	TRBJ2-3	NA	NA	CASKVTLARTQDTQYF	TGTGCTAGCAAAGTAACTTTGGCCCGGACTCAAGATACGCAGTATTTT
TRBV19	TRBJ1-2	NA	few	CASSFSDNINYGYTF	TGTGCCAGTAGTTTCTCGGACAACATTAACTATGGCTACACCTTC
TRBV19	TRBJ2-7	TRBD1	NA	CASSMGTGYGYEQYF	TGTGCCAGTAGTATGGGGACAGGGTACGGCTACGAGCAGTACTTC
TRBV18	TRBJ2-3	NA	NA	CASSPTSGSPDTQYF	TGTGCCAGCTCACCCACCTCCGGGAGCCCGGATACGCAGTATTTT
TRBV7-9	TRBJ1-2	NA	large	CASSLMGQQGRGYTF	TGTGCCAGCAGCTTAATGGGGCAACAGGGCCGTGGCTACACCTTC
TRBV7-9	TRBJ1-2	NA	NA	CASSSRIDTNYGYTF	TGTGCCAGCAGCTCCCGGATCGACACTAACTATGGCTACACCTTC
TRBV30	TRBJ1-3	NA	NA	CAWSSQGNTIYF	TGTGCCTGGAGTTCCCAGGGAAACACCATATATTTT
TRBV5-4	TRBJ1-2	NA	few	CASSLSAVSGTF	TGTGCCAGCAGCTTGAGTGCTGTCTCGGGGACCTTC
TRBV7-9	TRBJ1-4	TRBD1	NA	CASELGTGSGPSEKLFF	TGTGCCAGCGAGCTTGGGACAGGGAGCGGGCCTAGTGAAAAACTGTTTTTT
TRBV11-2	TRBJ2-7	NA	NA	CASSSGLAYEQYF	TGTGCCAGCAGCTCGGGACTGGCCTACGAGCAGTACTTC
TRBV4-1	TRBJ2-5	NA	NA	CASSQAPRLSQETQYF	TGCGCCAGCAGCCAAGCCCCCCGACTTTCCCAAGAGACCCAGTACTTC
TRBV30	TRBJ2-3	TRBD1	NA	CAWSRQGAADTQYF	TGTGCCTGGAGTCGACAGGGGGCCGCAGATACGCAGTATTTT
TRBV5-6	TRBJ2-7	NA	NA	CASSLLGNERYEQYF	TGTGCCAGCAGCTTATTGGGTAACGAGCGCTACGAGCAGTACTTC
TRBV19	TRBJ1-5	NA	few	CASKDSNQPQHF	TGTGCCAGTAAAGATAGCAATCAGCCCCAGCATTTT
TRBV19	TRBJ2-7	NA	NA	CASSKTRAGLYEQYF	TGTGCCAGTAGTAAAACCAGGGCAGGCCTTTACGAGCAGTACTTC
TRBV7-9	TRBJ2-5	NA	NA	CASSWTSGPLETQYF	TGTGCCAGCAGCTGGACTTCCGGACCCCTGGAGACCCAGTACTTC
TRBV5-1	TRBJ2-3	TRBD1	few	CASSSGQGFGTDTQYF	TGCGCCAGCAGCTCGGGACAGGGCTTTGGGACAGATACGCAGTATTTT
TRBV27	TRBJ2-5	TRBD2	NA	CASSYSGGALVGETQYF	TGTGCCAGCAGTTATAGCGGGGGGGCCCTAGTCGGGGAGACCCAGTACTTC
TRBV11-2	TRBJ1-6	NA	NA	CASTLTGRYSPLHF	TGTGCCAGCACCCTTACAGGGAGGTATTCACCCCTCCACTTT
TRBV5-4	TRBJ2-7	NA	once	CASSLDQGSYEQYF	TGTGCCAGCAGCTTGGACCAGGGTTCCTACGAGCAGTACTTC
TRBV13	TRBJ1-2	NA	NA	CASSFALGTPAVNGYTF	TGTGCCAGCAGCTTTGCGCTCGGGACCCCCGCGGTCAATGGCTACACCTTC
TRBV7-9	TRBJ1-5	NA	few	CASSLDAQPQHF	TGTGCCAGCAGCTTAGACGCTCAGCCCCAGCATTTT
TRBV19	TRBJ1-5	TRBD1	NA	CASSMGQGGNQPQHF	TGTGCCAGTAGTATGGGACAGGGTGGCAATCAGCCCCAGCATTTT
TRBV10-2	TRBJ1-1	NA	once	CASRAGLYTEAFF	TGCGCCAGCAGGGCAGGACTTTACACTGAAGCTTTCTTT
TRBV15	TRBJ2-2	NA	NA	CATSRDLNTGELFF	TGTGCCACCAGCAGAGACCTGAACACCGGGGAGCTGTTTTTT
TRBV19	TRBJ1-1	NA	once	CASRLAANTEAFF	TGTGCCAGTCGTTTGGCAGCGAACACTGAAGCTTTCTTT
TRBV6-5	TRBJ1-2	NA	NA	CASRQVVGGYTF	TGTGCCAGCAGACAGGTCGTTGGTGGCTACACCTTC
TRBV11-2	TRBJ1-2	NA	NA	CASSLVLSASGYTF	TGTGCCAGCAGCTTAGTTCTCTCGGCGAGTGGCTACACCTTC
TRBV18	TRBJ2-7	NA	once	CASSPPSSYEQYF	TGTGCCAGCTCACCACCGAGCTCCTACGAGCAGTACTTC
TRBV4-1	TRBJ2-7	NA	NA	CASSQEGGGFSYEQYF	TGCGCCAGCAGCCAAGAAGGTGGGGGCTTCTCCTACGAGCAGTACTTC
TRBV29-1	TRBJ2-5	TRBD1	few	CSGTTGLGLGETQYF	TGCAGCGGAACGACAGGGTTAGGTCTAGGAGAGACCCAGTACTTC
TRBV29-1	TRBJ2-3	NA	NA	CSVGGADTQYF	TGCAGCGTTGGCGGGGCAGATACGCAGTATTTT
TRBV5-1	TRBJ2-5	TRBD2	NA	CASSPTGTSGGAQTQYF	TGCGCCAGCAGCCCTACCGGGACTAGCGGGGGGGCGCAGACCCAGTACTTC
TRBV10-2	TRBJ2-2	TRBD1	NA	CASGRGTNTGELFF	TGCGCCAGCGGCAGGGGGACGAACACCGGGGAGCTGTTTTTT
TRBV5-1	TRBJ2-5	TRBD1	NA	CASSLDRGLQETQYF	TGCGCCAGCAGCTTGGACAGGGGGCTCCAAGAGACCCAGTACTTC
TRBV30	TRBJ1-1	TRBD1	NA	CAWRDRGNTEAFF	TGTGCCTGGAGAGACAGGGGAAACACTGAAGCTTTCTTT
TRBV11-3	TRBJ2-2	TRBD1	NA	CASSPDRGGTGELFF	TGTGCCAGCAGCCCCGACAGGGGCGGAACCGGGGAGCTGTTTTTT
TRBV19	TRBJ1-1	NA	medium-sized	CASSTAGALNTEAFF	TGTGCCAGTAGTACCGCAGGGGCCCTGAACACTGAAGCTTTCTTT